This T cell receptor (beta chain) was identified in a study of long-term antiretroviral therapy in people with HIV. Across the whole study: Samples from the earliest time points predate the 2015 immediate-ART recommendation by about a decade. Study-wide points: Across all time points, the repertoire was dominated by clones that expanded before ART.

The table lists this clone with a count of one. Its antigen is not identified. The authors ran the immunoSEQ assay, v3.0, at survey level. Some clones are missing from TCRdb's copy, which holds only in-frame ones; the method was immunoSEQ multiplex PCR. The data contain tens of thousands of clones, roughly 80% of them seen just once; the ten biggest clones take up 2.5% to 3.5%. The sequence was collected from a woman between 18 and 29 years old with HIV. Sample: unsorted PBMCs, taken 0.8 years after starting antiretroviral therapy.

The CDR3 is CASSPVPGDYNEQFF. CDR3 sequence (DNA): TGTGCCAGCAGCCCAGTCCCAGGAGATTACAATGAGCAGTTCTTC. The chain joins TRBV5-6 to TRBJ2-1; D not resolved. The CDR3 has 15 amino acids. In germline, CDR1 is SGHDT, CDR2 YYEEEE. Trimming took off 4 bases at V and 4 bases at J, with 15 bases between the two ends.